This is a list of T cell receptor beta chains from one sample in a study of blood T cell repertoires in COVID-19. Sequencing was performed with immunoSEQ multiplex PCR; in TCRdb, only in-frame clones are kept and a portion is missing. The repertoire holds 200,000 to 250,000 clones, with approximately 83% as singletons. Sequenced material: peripheral blood. The source of these receptors is a woman between 25 and 40 years old with COVID-19, enrolled during active disease. Each CDR3 is given without its conserved first and last residue.

v_gene: TRBV30
j_gene: TRBJ2-7
CDR3aa: ASQVIYEQY

v_gene: TRBV3-1/TRBV3-2
j_gene: TRBJ1-1
CDR3aa: ASSQDSVRPRLTEAF

v_gene: TRBV20-1
j_gene: TRBJ1-1
CDR3aa: SASVGSTEAF

v_gene: TRBV20-1
j_gene: TRBJ2-3
CDR3aa: SASSGTGSTDTQY

v_gene: TRBV4-1
j_gene: TRBJ1-2
CDR3aa: ASSQIGTAYGYT

v_gene: TRBV4-3
j_gene: TRBJ2-1
CDR3aa: ASSQKPGQELYEQF

v_gene: TRBV4-1
j_gene: TRBJ1-1
CDR3aa: ASSQDDRGQSEAF

v_gene: TRBV5-1
j_gene: TRBJ2-5
CDR3aa: ASSRGQGGRETQY

v_gene: TRBV4-3
j_gene: TRBJ2-1
CDR3aa: ASSQVRAGAYNEQF

v_gene: TRBV5-1
j_gene: TRBJ2-7
CDR3aa: ASSLTLAGAHEQY

v_gene: TRBV30
j_gene: TRBJ1-6
CDR3aa: AWSSSDRESSPLH

v_gene: TRBV11-2
j_gene: TRBJ2-3
CDR3aa: ASSFPSGSTDTQY

v_gene: TRBV4-1
j_gene: TRBJ1-4
CDR3aa: ASSQADRGRANEKLF

v_gene: TRBV30
j_gene: TRBJ1-3
CDR3aa: AWSADSGNTIY

v_gene: TRBV19
j_gene: TRBJ2-7
CDR3aa: ASSGKDRDAGYEQY

v_gene: TRBV30
j_gene: TRBJ1-2
CDR3aa: AWTEGVPDGYT

v_gene: TRBV3-1/TRBV3-2
j_gene: TRBJ2-7
CDR3aa: ASNDRVRREQY

v_gene: TRBV5-6
j_gene: TRBJ1-1
CDR3aa: ASTPFRRDTEAF

v_gene: TRBV3-1/TRBV3-2
j_gene: TRBJ1-1
CDR3aa: ASSPGRGWTEAF

v_gene: TRBV5-6
j_gene: TRBJ2-7
CDR3aa: ASSPTGSASYEQY

v_gene: TRBV5-4
j_gene: TRBJ2-1
CDR3aa: ASSSFRGGGTSGYNEQF

v_gene: TRBV7-9
j_gene: TRBJ1-1
CDR3aa: ASSLVDLRMNTEAF

v_gene: TRBV28
j_gene: TRBJ2-7
CDR3aa: ARGGGRLYEQY

v_gene: TRBV7-9
j_gene: TRBJ1-4
CDR3aa: ASSPYIGQDLNEKLF

v_gene: TRBV6-2/TRBV6-3
j_gene: TRBJ2-5
CDR3aa: ASSQGMGGKETQY

v_gene: TRBV9
j_gene: TRBJ1-3
CDR3aa: ASSVRQGEGNTIY

v_gene: TRBV27
j_gene: TRBJ2-2
CDR3aa: ATRLSGTENTGELF

v_gene: TRBV27
j_gene: TRBJ2-3
CDR3aa: ASAARGAGGTDTQY

v_gene: TRBV6-2/TRBV6-3
j_gene: TRBJ2-7
CDR3aa: ASSYGTGGLEQY

v_gene: TRBV7-9
j_gene: TRBJ2-1
CDR3aa: ASSERVMVGNEQF

v_gene: TRBV4-3
j_gene: TRBJ1-2
CDR3aa: ASSQGSQGAGGYT

v_gene: TRBV30
j_gene: TRBJ2-1
CDR3aa: AWSVRGGLADNEQF

v_gene: TRBV29-1
j_gene: TRBJ1-2
CDR3aa: SVFAPLLESYGYT

v_gene: TRBV7-2
j_gene: TRBJ2-7
CDR3aa: ASSLDSVSYEQY

v_gene: TRBV24-1
j_gene: TRBJ2-1
CDR3aa: ATSDTGLPSYNEQF

v_gene: TRBV23-1
j_gene: TRBJ2-5
CDR3aa: ASIWTGDQETQY

v_gene: TRBV29-1
j_gene: TRBJ1-2
CDR3aa: SVEDTGQGYGYT

v_gene: TRBV3-1/TRBV3-2
j_gene: TRBJ2-5
CDR3aa: ASSQARDRQETQY

v_gene: TRBV13
j_gene: TRBJ2-7
CDR3aa: ASSTRDREGDEQY

v_gene: TRBV7-2
j_gene: TRBJ1-3
CDR3aa: ASGGSHSGNTIY

v_gene: TRBV30
j_gene: TRBJ1-1
CDR3aa: AWGTGAKRTEAF

v_gene: TRBV4-2
j_gene: TRBJ1-1
CDR3aa: ASSQEPGSMNTEAF

v_gene: TRBV24-1
j_gene: TRBJ2-2
CDR3aa: ATRAALPGELF

v_gene: TRBV7-9
j_gene: TRBJ1-3
CDR3aa: ASSQNFVRGTGNTIY

v_gene: TRBV4-1
j_gene: TRBJ2-7
CDR3aa: ASSQPTARDRSSYEQY

v_gene: TRBV19
j_gene: TRBJ2-1
CDR3aa: ASSISPEGGEQF

v_gene: TRBV5-4
j_gene: TRBJ2-1
CDR3aa: ASSFWTAGYNEQF

v_gene: TRBV10-1
j_gene: TRBJ2-6
CDR3aa: ASPNSISSGANVLT

v_gene: TRBV27
j_gene: TRBJ1-5
CDR3aa: VSSLIFPGQGRVQPQH

v_gene: TRBV19
j_gene: TRBJ2-7
CDR3aa: ASSLGTGSYEQY

v_gene: TRBV9
j_gene: TRBJ2-1
CDR3aa: ASSVGSEQF